Included here is one T cell receptor (beta chain) sequence, with context. The sample holds many counts of this clonotype. What antigen it recognizes has not been identified. The sample holds no much larger clone one base away, and base qualities are not on file. The sample comes from a study of CD8 T cells in ankylosing spondylitis (dated by TCRdb to the late 2010s). A note on the overall study: T cell receptor beta repertoires were profiled in healthy donors and ankylosing spondylitis patients so that disease-linked TCR variants could be found. Peripheral blood was sampled, and synovial fluid was also collected from ankylosing spondylitis patients. The full study cohort was made up of about two dozen ankylosing spondylitis patients and over 90 healthy donors. The full study reports these points: Some motif variants were previously reported in synovial fluid and blood of reactive arthritis patients, suggesting common disease-initiation mechanisms. The disease-linked clones were reported as significantly enriched in matched synovial fluid samples from ankylosing spondylitis patients. Blood from ankylosing spondylitis patients appeared to be characterized by a TCR beta motif composed of under 10 highly homologous amino acid variants. In peripheral blood, the disease-linked clones were found at relatively low frequencies and had a CD8+ phenotype.

Sequencing was performed on an Illumina HiSeq 2500. Quantitative 5'-RACE with molecular barcodes was the method used to prepare the TCR beta libraries. On the study's bioinformatics: To identify disease-linked TCR variants, a new computational method was used, one built on a probabilistic model of VDJ rearrangement. TCRdb reprocessing: public reads trimmed at Q25 with fastp, clones called with MiXCR, in-frame beta chains kept. Rows merge per CDR3 protein into single entries with the most common DNA and genes. TCRdb, not the original authors, processed these V and J calls. The sample contains about 250,000 distinct CDR3 sequences, 15% to 20% of them found a single time. Roughly 34% of the sample is taken by the ten largest. The germline V gene (reference sequence) provides CDR1 DFQATT and CDR2 SNEGSKA. The CDR3 sequence holds 13 residues, the cysteine and phenylalanine included. Only the CDR3 DNA stays, 39 bases, in frame from base 1. V was cut back by 6 bases and J by 4 bases, leaving a gap of 13 bases between them.

Here the chain combines TRBV20-1 and TRBJ2-1; the D gene is perhaps TRBD2, from 7 matching bases. This clonotype was sampled from a male donor with ankylosing spondylitis or in good health (not recorded which). Material for sequencing was blood, either unsorted or a sorted T cell fraction (not recorded which). The nucleotide sequence is given as TGCAGTGCACGGGGGGCGGAATACAATGAGCAGTTCTTC. Translated, this is CSARGAEYNEQFF.